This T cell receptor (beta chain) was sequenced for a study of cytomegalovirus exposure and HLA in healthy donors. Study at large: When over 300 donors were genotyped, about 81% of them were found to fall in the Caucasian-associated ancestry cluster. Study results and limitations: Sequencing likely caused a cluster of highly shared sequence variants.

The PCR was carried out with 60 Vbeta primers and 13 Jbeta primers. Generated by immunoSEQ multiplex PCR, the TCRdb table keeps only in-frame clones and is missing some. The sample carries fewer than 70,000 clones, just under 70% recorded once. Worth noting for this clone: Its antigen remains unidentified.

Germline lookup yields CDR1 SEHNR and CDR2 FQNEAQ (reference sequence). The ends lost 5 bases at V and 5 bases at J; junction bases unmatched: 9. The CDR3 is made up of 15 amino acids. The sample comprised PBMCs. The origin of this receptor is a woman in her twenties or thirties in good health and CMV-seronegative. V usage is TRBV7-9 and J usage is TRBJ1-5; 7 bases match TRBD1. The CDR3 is CASSVGDSPYQPQHF. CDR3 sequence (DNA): TGTGCCAGCAGCGTCGGGGACAGCCCGTATCAGCCCCAGCATTTT. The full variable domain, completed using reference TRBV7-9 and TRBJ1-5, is DTGVSQNPRHKITKRGQNVTFRCDPISEHNRLYWYRQTLGQGPEFLTYFQNEAQLEKSRLLSDRFSAERPKGSFSTLEIQRTEQGDSAMYLCASSVGDSPYQPQHFGDGTRLSIL.